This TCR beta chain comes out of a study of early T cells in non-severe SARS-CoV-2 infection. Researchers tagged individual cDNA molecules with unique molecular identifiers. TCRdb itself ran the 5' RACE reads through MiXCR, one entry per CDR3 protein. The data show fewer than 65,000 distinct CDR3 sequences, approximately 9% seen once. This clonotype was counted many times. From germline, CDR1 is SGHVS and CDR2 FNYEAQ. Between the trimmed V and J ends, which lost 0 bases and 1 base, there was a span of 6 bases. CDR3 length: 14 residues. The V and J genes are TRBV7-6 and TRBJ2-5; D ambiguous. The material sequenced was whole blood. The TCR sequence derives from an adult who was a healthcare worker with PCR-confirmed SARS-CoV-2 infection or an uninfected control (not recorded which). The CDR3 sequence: CASSLAPSQETQYF. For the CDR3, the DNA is TGTGCCAGCAGCTTAGCACCCTCCCAAGAGACCCAGTACTTC.